Reported below is one T cell receptor (beta chain). These data come from a study of blood T cell repertoires in COVID-19. Study in general: The United States, Italy and Spain supplied acute and convalescent COVID-19 samples. From T cells, B-cell-depleted T cells, or PBMCs came the material, which was cDNA or gDNA.

The germline gives CDR1 GTSNPN, CDR2 SVGIG (reference sequence). The V segment lost 8 bases and the J segment 8 bases; nucleotides outside the gene matches: 6. The CDR3 sequence is 12 residues long. Authors' processing steps: Counts of nucleated cells, estimated from reference gene primer amplification, were obtained. Only in-frame clones appear in the TCRdb table, and some are missing; sequencing was by immunoSEQ multiplex PCR. V, J and clone size reflect that table, while D and trimming were determined from the DNA. Here the sample spans roughly 200,000 clones, over 70% being singletons. This clonotype originated in an elderly woman with acute or convalescent COVID-19. The gene calls are TRBV30 and TRBJ2-6; 7 bases align to TRBD2. The sequenced material came from peripheral blood. CDR3 region: CAGEGESNVLTF. DNA for the CDR3: TGTGCCGGGGAGGGAGAATCCAACGTCCTGACTTTC.